These 5 T cell receptor beta chains originate from one sample sequenced in a study of T cell responses to AZD1222 COVID-19 vaccine. Data came from immunoSEQ multiplex PCR; TCRdb stores just in-frame clones and leaves some out. Of 95,000 to 110,000 clones listed, around 91% are singletons. Sequenced material: peripheral blood, taken on day 0 of AZD1222 vaccination. These receptors were taken from an adult in good health.

This chain uses TRBV18 with TRBJ1-2, with 7 bases identical to TRBD1. V lost 2 bases and J lost 2; bases outside the gene matches: 5. The CDR3 runs 15 residues. Germline CDR1 KGHSH, CDR2 LQKENI. The CDR3 here is CASSPDPQGNYGYTF. The CDR3 DNA reads TGTGCCAGCTCACCAGACCCACAGGGGAACTATGGCTACACCTTC.

This clone was seen more than once but under ten times. V is TRBV19 and J is TRBJ1-6, with D uncertain. This CDR3 has 14 amino acids. Germline V gives CDR1 LNHDA, CDR2 SQIVND (reference sequence). Trimming took off 7 bases at V and 7 bases at J, with 14 bases between the two ends. The CDR3 nucleotides are TGTGCCAGTAACCCCGTGTTCTACAATTCACCCCTCCACTTT. This encodes CASNPVFYNSPLHF.

This chain connects TRBV19 to TRBJ1-5, with TRBD1 as a possible D gene (5 bases). Germline values: CDR1 LNHDA, CDR2 SQIVND (reference sequence). V lost 11 bases, J lost 6 bases, and 17 bases lay in between. The length of the CDR3 is 13 residues. CDR3 in amino acids: CAGGPGGIQPQHF. The CDR3 nucleotides are TGTGCCGGAGGGCCCGGGGGGATTCAGCCCCAGCATTTT.

V gene TRBV7-2 combines with J gene TRBJ2-1, with D perhaps TRBD2 (6 bases). CDR1 and CDR2 from the germline V gene are SGHTA and FQGNSA. The CDR3 loop spans 15 amino acids. Between the trimmed V and J ends, which lost 4 bases and 8 bases, there was a span of 18 bases. CDR3 nucleotides: TGTGCCAGCAGCTGGAGTTTGGGGGGAGAGTATGAGCAGTTCTTC. Protein sequence: CASSWSLGGEYEQFF.

The rearrangement links TRBV2 to TRBJ2-5, with 7 bases lining up with TRBD1. The germline V gene has CDR1 SNHLY and CDR2 FYNNEI. The V and J ends lost 8 bases and 1 base, in that order; junction bases with no gene match: 1. The CDR3 spans 12 residues. CDR3 protein: CASRDSQETQYF. The DNA of the CDR3 is TGTGCCAGCCGGGACAGCCAAGAGACCCAGTACTTC.